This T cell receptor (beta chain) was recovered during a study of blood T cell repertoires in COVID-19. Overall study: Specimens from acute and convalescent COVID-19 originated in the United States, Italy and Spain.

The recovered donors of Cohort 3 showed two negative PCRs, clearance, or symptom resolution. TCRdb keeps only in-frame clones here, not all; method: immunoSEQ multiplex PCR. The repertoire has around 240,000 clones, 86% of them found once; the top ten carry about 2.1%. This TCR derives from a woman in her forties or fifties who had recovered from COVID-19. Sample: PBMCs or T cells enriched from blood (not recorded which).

As DNA, the CDR3 is TGCGCCAGCAGCTTGGGCCAACTAGCGGGATTATACAATGAGCAGTTCTTC. Protein product: CASSLGQLAGLYNEQFF. This chain uses TRBV5-1 with TRBJ2-1; 10 positions match TRBD2. This CDR3 has 17 residues. The V gene's germline CDR1 is SGHRS and CDR2 YFSETQ. V lost 0 bases, J lost 4 bases, and 7 bases stayed unmatched.